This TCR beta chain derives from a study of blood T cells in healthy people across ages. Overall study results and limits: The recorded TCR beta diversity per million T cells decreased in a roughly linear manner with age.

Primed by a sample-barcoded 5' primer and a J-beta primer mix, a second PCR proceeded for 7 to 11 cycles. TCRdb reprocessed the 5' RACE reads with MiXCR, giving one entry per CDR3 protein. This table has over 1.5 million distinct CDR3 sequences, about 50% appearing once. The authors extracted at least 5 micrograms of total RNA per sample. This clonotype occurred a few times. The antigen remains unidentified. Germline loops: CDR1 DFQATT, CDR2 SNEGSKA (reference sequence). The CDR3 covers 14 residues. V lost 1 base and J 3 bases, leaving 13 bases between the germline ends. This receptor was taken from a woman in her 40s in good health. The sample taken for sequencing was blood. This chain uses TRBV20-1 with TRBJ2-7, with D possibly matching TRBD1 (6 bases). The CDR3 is CSARGADSFYEQYF. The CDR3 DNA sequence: TGCAGTGCTAGAGGCGCGGACAGCTTCTACGAGCAGTACTTC.